The 6 T cell receptor beta chains in this list originate from one sample, sequenced in a study of T cell responses to AZD1222 COVID-19 vaccine. Method: immunoSEQ multiplex PCR; TCRdb's copy keeps in-frame clones and lacks some. This table holds 90,000 to 100,000 clones, roughly 80% found once. The sequencing used peripheral blood, collected 28 days after the second AZD1222 dose. The source is an adult who received the AZD1222 COVID-19 vaccine.

This clone was detected once. J is TRBJ2-7 and V is TRBV7-8, with 10 bases lining up with TRBD1. The germline V gene has CDR1 SGHVS and CDR2 FQNEAQ. The trim removed 7 bases at V and 4 bases at J, leaving 10 bases unmatched. The CDR3 is made up of 15 amino acids. CDR3 in amino acids: CASTPTGTGEYEQYF. The CDR3 nucleotides are TGTGCCAGCACCCCAACCGGGACAGGGGAATACGAGCAGTACTTC.

The rearrangement links TRBV7-3 to TRBJ2-3; possibly TRBD2 for D (6 bases). This CDR3 region has 13 residues. Germline-derived CDR1 and CDR2 are SGHTA and FQGTGA. The ends were cut back, 8 bases at V and 5 bases at J, with 14 bases in the middle. CDR3 bases: TGTGCCAGCGGAGGGCCCGGGATAGATACGCAGTATTTT. It yields the protein CASGGPGIDTQYF.

V is TRBV6-2 or TRBV6-3 and J is TRBJ1-2; the D is unclear. This CDR3 spans 13 amino acids. V gave up 5 bases and J gave up 4 bases, with 11 bases separating them. Germline CDR1 reads MNHEY; CDR2 reads SVGEGT. CDR3 loop: CASSTLISYGYTF. CDR3 in DNA: TGTGCCAGCAGTACACTCATCTCCTATGGCTACACCTTC.

The chain combines TRBV5-1 with TRBJ2-1; 11 bases align to TRBD1. V lost 4 bases to trimming and J lost 3 bases; unmatched junction nucleotides: 12. The CDR3 has 18 residues. Germline V gives CDR1 SGHRS, CDR2 YFSETQ. In DNA form, the CDR3 reads TGCGCCAGCAGCCAAAGTACCGGGACAGGGGGGTTCTACAATGAGCAGTTCTTC. Its translation: CASSQSTGTGGFYNEQFF.

The chain joins TRBV7-2 to TRBJ2-1; D is unresolved. This CDR3 region has 15 residues. Germline V gene sequence: CDR1 SGHTA, CDR2 FQGNSA. Between the trimmed V and J ends, which lost 4 bases and 3 bases, there was a span of 13 bases. The CDR3 DNA is TGTGCCAGCAGCTCGTTGGGTCAGGTCTACAATGAGCAGTTCTTC. Translated: CASSSLGQVYNEQFF.

CDR3 in amino acids: CASRRAGAYGYTF. CDR3 nucleotides: TGTGCCAGCAGGCGAGCCGGGGCCTATGGCTACACCTTC. J is TRBJ1-2 and V is TRBV27; D perhaps matches TRBD1 (5 bases). The CDR3 is made up of 13 amino acids. The germline CDR1 and CDR2 sequences are MNHEY and SMNVEV (reference sequence). The V end lost 6 bases, the J end lost 4 bases, and 12 bases lay between the germline ends.